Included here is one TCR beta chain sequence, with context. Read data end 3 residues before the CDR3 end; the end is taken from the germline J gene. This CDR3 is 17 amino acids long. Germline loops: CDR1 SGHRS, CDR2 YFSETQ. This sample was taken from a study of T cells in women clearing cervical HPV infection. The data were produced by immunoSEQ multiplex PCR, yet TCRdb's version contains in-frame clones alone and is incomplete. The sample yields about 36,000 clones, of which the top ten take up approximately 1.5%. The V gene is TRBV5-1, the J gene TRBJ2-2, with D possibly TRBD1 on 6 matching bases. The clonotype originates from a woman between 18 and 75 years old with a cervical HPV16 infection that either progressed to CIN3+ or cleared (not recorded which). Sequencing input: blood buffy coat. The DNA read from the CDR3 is TGCGCCAGCAGCTTCCACAGGGACCTGTCTGGGGCCAACGTG. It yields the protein CASSFHRDLSGANV. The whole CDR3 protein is CASSFHRDLSGANVLFF.